This T cell receptor beta chain derives from a study of cytomegalovirus exposure and HLA in healthy donors. About the research overall: From HLA-typed donors, an early data release held tens of millions of unique TCRs.

The donors were healthy bone marrow donors. Study-wide findings and caveats: A later analysis showed that HLA-associated TCR beta chains had undergone more clonal expansion than equally common others.

Regarding this clone: What it binds is not known.

Primers for the PCR totalled 60 Vbeta and 13 Jbeta. The data were produced by immunoSEQ multiplex PCR, yet TCRdb's version contains in-frame clones alone and is incomplete. The sample includes approximately 93,000 clones, 82% of them seen just once. Sequencing input: PBMCs. This clonotype originated in a man over 45 in good health and CMV-seronegative.

CDR3 sequence: CASSTPEVGLYGYTF. In DNA, the CDR3 is TGCGCCAGCAGTACCCCTGAAGTGGGCCTATATGGCTACACCTTC. J is TRBJ1-2 and V is TRBV4-1; D remains unclear. Germline CDR1 and CDR2: MGHRA and YSYEKL. The CDR3 loop spans 15 amino acids. V lost 6 bases, J lost 5 bases, and 19 bases lay in between.